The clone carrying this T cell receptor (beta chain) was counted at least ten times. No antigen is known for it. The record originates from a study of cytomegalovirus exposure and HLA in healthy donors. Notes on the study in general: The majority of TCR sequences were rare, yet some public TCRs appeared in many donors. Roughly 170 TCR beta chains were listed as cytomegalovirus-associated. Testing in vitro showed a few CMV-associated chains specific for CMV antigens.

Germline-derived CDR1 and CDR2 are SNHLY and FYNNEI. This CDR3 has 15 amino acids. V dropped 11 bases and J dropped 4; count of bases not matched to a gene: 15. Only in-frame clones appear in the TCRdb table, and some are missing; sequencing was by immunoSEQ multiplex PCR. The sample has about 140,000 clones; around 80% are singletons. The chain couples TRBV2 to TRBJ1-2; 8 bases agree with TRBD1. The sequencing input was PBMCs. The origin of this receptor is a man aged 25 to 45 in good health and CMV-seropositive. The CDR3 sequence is CAGWAGQGGGYGYTF. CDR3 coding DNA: TGTGCCGGTTGGGCCGGACAGGGCGGCGGCTATGGCTACACCTTC.